A selection of T cell receptor beta chains follows, all from one sample in a study of T cell responses to AZD1222 COVID-19 vaccine. The repertoire was sequenced with immunoSEQ multiplex PCR; TCRdb's copy has only in-frame clones and lacks some. The table lists roughly 190,000 clones, 92% of them singletons. The input for sequencing was peripheral blood, taken on day 0 of AZD1222 vaccination. All receptors derive from an adult in good health. CDR3s include the opening cysteine and the closing phenylalanine or tryptophan.

TRBV19	CASSIGRAPRGEQYF
TRBV10-3	CAISGQGDTEAFF
TRBV7-2	CASSLVPLAPGTDTQYF
TRBV9	CASSHPGTGFFGSYEQYF
TRBV5-4	CASSMVGQGYNEQFF
TRBV5-4	CASSVDWAADTQYF
TRBV29-1	CSVPGTGDKNIQYF
TRBV27	CASSPPTARNTEAFF
TRBV10-1	CASGEKTYEQYF
TRBV25-1	CASSEAIGFRGQETQYF
TRBV28	CASTETGTGVFRRPQHF
TRBV29-1	CSGTSVKETQYF
TRBV11-1	CASSSWGEQYF
TRBV7-2	CASSPSSGQVYGYTF
TRBV9	CASSVLRERAGELFF
TRBV27	CASSPWTGGGVTEAFF
TRBV9	CASSPRGQGTDTQYF
TRBV9	CASRFLATGNYGYTF
TRBV6-5	CASKNPTDTQYF
TRBV29-1	CSVSMGGQTGTQYF
TRBV5-1	CASSVRGGSEETQYF
TRBV5-6	CASSLLLQPYGYTF
TRBV7-3	CASSQSGVGGGELFF
TRBV7-2	CASSLSGRGGNTQYF
TRBV6-5	CASRGQGISTGELFF
TRBV25-1	CASSEYGTQEKLFF
TRBV7-9	CASSLEDPPQHF
TRBV6-5	CASSDSGTGYSPLHF
TRBV13	CASGKGRGTEAFF
TRBV28	CASSFSLGGTSGFYEQYF
TRBV6-2/TRBV6-3	CASSYQGAAGANVLTF